What follows are 25 T cell receptor beta chains derived from one specimen sequenced in a study of T cell clonotyping in hematopoietic cell transplantation. This table comes from immunoSEQ multiplex PCR, and its TCRdb copy is limited to in-frame clones, with some not included. This table has approximately 9,000 clones, about 80% appearing once. The sequencing used PBMCs, collected at the time of graft-versus-host disease after allogeneic stem cell transplant. The receptors originated from a male patient aged 60 to 75 who had an allogeneic stem cell transplant from an unrelated donor, so the T cells may come from the graft donor. Some clones in this sample may be carry-over from other donors' samples.

This clone has a single count. This CDR3 reads CASSQRDSPLHF. CDR3 nucleotide sequence: TGTGCCAGCAGTCAAAGGGATTCACCCCTCCACTTT. The chain joins TRBV6-5 to TRBJ1-6, with D uncertain. Germline V gene sequence: CDR1 MNHEY, CDR2 SVGAGI. The V and J ends lost 5 bases and 8 bases respectively, with 7 bases between them. CDR3 length: 12 amino acids.

The chain links TRBV30 to TRBJ1-2; D is unresolved. This CDR3 is 13 amino acids long. Germline V gene lookup returns CDR1 GTSNPN and CDR2 SVGIG (reference sequence). Trimming took off 0 bases at V and 1 base at J, with 6 bases between the two ends. The CDR3 sequence: CAWSVQCNYGYTF. The CDR3 coding sequence is TGTGCCTGGAGTGTACAGTGTAACTATGGCTACACCTTC.

The chain uses TRBV19 and TRBJ1-2; D is ambiguous. The V and J ends lost 1 base and 5 bases respectively, with 17 bases between them. The germline CDR1 and CDR2 sequences are LNHDA and SQIVND (reference sequence). The CDR3 has 16 amino acids. CDR3 DNA: TGTGCCAGTAGTATAGCCCAGACTGGAGCGGGGTATGGCTACACCTTC. This sequence encodes CASSIAQTGAGYGYTF.

The genes are TRBV2 and TRBJ2-4; 13 nucleotides agree with TRBD2. Losses at the gene ends were 5 bases for V and 8 bases for J; bases not matched to a gene: 3. The CDR3 contains 14 residues. The V gene's germline CDR1 is SNHLY and CDR2 FYNNEI. This CDR3 reads CASSTSGGAYIQYF. Here the CDR3 DNA reads TGTGCCAGCAGTACTAGCGGGGGGGCGTACATTCAGTACTTC.

This clone was seen once. The V call is TRBV2, the J call TRBJ2-3, with 9 bases lining up with TRBD2. V gave up 8 bases and J gave up 8 bases; unmatched junction bases: 5. Germline CDR1 and CDR2: SNHLY and FYNNEI. There are 12 residues in the CDR3. The CDR3 DNA reads as TGTGCCAGCGCTCGAGCGGGGGGTACGCAGTATTTT. Protein product: CASARAGGTQYF.

This clone was seen a single time. The J gene is TRBJ2-1, the V gene TRBV11-2, with D possibly being TRBD1 (5 bases). The V gene lost 6 bases and the J gene lost 8 bases, with 14 bases spanning the gap. Per the germline V gene, CDR1 is SGHAT and CDR2 is FQNNGV. CDR3 length equals 13 residues. CDR3 residues: CASSYAGIDEQFF. The CDR3 nucleotides are TGTGCCAGCAGTTATGCAGGGATCGATGAGCAGTTCTTC.

This clone was counted a few times. The CDR3, as DNA: TGTGCCAGCAGCGTAGCCGGCGGGGGGGGGACAGATACGCAGTATTTT. This sequence encodes CASSVAGGGGTDTQYF. The V and J genes are TRBV9 and TRBJ2-3, with TRBD2 identical over 9 bases. Trimming removed 0 bases from V and 3 bases from J; junction bases left unmatched: 5. The V gene's germline CDR1 is SGDLS and CDR2 YYNGEE. The CDR3 covers 16 residues.

This clone was counted only a few times. Germline is not matched at one junction end, which may reflect a read error. The rearrangement joins TRBV5-1 to TRBJ1-1; D unresolved. Germline V gives CDR1 SGHRS, CDR2 YFSETQ. This CDR3 is 13 amino acids long. The DNA for the CDR3 is TGTGCCAGCGCCCCCTGGGGTCCCACTGAAGCTTTCTTT. Residues: CASAPWGPTEAFF.

This chain connects TRBV2 to TRBJ2-6; the D gene could be TRBD1 or TRBD2 (5 bases each). The ends were cut back, 2 bases at V and 0 bases at J, with 14 bases in the middle. Germline V gene sequence: CDR1 SNHLY, CDR2 FYNNEI. This CDR3 is built from 18 residues. CDR3 in amino acids: CASSEFTGANSGANVLTF. CDR3 nucleotides: TGTGCCAGCAGTGAATTTACCGGGGCCAACTCTGGGGCCAACGTCCTGACTTTC.

V and J are TRBV7-3 and TRBJ1-5; no definite D call. Trimming shortened V by 5 bases and J by 4 bases, and 12 bases separated the two germline ends. The CDR3 runs to 14 residues. Per the germline V gene, CDR1 is SGHTA and CDR2 is FQGTGA. CDR3 DNA sequence: TGTGCCAGCAGCCCGCCGGGCTCGAATCAGCCCCAGCATTTT. Translating it yields CASSPPGSNQPQHF.

The chain joins TRBV19 to TRBJ2-3, with TRBD1 matching 7 bases. V shed 1 base and J 4 bases; nucleotides not matched to a gene: 20. This CDR3 has 20 amino acids. CDR1 and CDR2 (germline): LNHDA, SQIVND (reference sequence). The CDR3 region has the DNA TGTGCCAGTAGTATAGCAATATACGGGGACAGCCTACGAGTGGCAGATACGCAGTATTTT. It yields the protein CASSIAIYGDSLRVADTQYF. The variable domain in full, completed from reference TRBV19 and TRBJ2-3, reads DGGITQSPKYLFRKEGQNVTLSCEQNLNHDAMYWYRQDPGQGLRLIYYSQIVNDFQKGDIAEGYSVSREKKESFPLTVTSAQKNPTAFYLCASSIAIYGDSLRVADTQYFGPGTRLTVL.

V gene TRBV19 combines with J gene TRBJ1-2; maybe TRBD1 (6 bases). The CDR3 spans 13 residues. The germline V and J ends were trimmed by 3 bases and 7 bases, with 12 bases remaining between them. Germline loops: CDR1 LNHDA, CDR2 SQIVND (reference sequence). The CDR3 region is CASSIGGLTGYTF. In DNA form, the CDR3 reads TGTGCCAGTAGTATTGGGGGGCTAACTGGCTACACCTTC.

The chain has TRBV10-3 and TRBJ2-5; no firm D call. V was clipped by 0 bases and J by 5 bases, with 7 bases between them. The CDR3 length is 13 residues. CDR1 ENHRY and CDR2 SYGVKD come from the germline V gene. The CDR3: CAISESIFETQYF. In DNA, the CDR3 is TGTGCCATCAGTGAGTCGATCTTCGAGACCCAGTACTTC.

The chain has TRBV20-1 and TRBJ2-5; D is undetermined. The CDR3 consists of 11 residues. The germline V gene encodes CDR1 DFQATT and CDR2 SNEGSKA (reference sequence). Between the trimmed V and J ends, which lost 6 bases and 0 bases, there was a span of 5 bases. CDR3 sequence: CSAQYQETQYF. CDR3 nucleotide sequence: TGCAGTGCCCAGTACCAAGAGACCCAGTACTTC.

This clone was seen once. The chain employs TRBV4-2 and TRBJ1-3; tentative D call: TRBD1 (5 bases). Germline loops: CDR1 LGHNA, CDR2 YNFKEQ. V was shortened by 8 bases and J by 0 bases, with 17 bases between the two germline ends. The CDR3 extends over 16 amino acids. The CDR3 protein is CASAPSRDRSGNTIYF. CDR3 bases: TGTGCCAGCGCACCATCACGGGACCGCTCTGGAAACACCATATATTTT.

The chain is built from TRBV4-1 and TRBJ1-5; TRBD1 matches 7 bases. J was trimmed by 9 bases and V by 2 bases; bases with no gene match: 10. CDR1 MGHRA and CDR2 YSYEKL come from the germline V gene. The CDR3 extends over 15 amino acids. The CDR3 sequence is CASSQLPDRSGPQHF. The CDR3 DNA sequence: TGCGCCAGCAGCCAACTCCCGGACAGGTCAGGGCCCCAGCATTTT.

The count of this clone is one. The chain combines TRBV6-6 with TRBJ2-3, with D possibly matching TRBD2 (6 bases). The CDR3 covers 15 residues. V lost 2 bases, J lost 4 bases, and 13 bases lay in between. CDR1 and CDR2 (germline): MNHNY, SVGAGI (reference sequence). The CDR3 nucleotides are TGTGCCAGCAGTTACGGGACTGAGTACTCAGATACGCAGTATTTT. Its translation is CASSYGTEYSDTQYF.

The chain is built from TRBV2 and TRBJ1-1; D unresolved. The CDR3 consists of 13 residues. The V gene's germline CDR1 is SNHLY and CDR2 FYNNEI. V lost 4 bases, J lost 3 bases, and 9 bases lay in between. The CDR3 DNA reads as TGTGCCAGCAGTGGGGAGGTGTACACTGAAGCTTTCTTT. This sequence encodes CASSGEVYTEAFF.

This chain uses TRBV19 with TRBJ2-1; TRBD1 matches at 9 bases. V shed 6 bases, J shed 8 bases, and the junction held 5 bases outside the gene matches. Germline V gene data show CDR1 as LNHDA and CDR2 as SQIVND (reference sequence). The CDR3 has 13 residues. The CDR3 nucleotides are TGTGCCAGTAGGGGACAGGGAGGGGATGAGCAGTTCTTC. This codes for CASRGQGGDEQFF.

The V gene is TRBV4-3, the J gene TRBJ2-7, with 8 positions matching TRBD1. J lost 5 bases, V lost 3 bases, and 6 bases had no gene match. Germline-derived CDR1 and CDR2 are LGHNA and YSLEER. The CDR3 covers 14 residues. The CDR3 DNA is TGCGCCAGCAGCCAGGGTCAGGGGGCTCACGAGCAGTACTTC. Translation: CASSQGQGAHEQYF.

The genes are TRBV2 and TRBJ1-1, with D perhaps TRBD1 (5 bases). Germline V gives CDR1 SNHLY, CDR2 FYNNEI. V lost 4 bases and J 0 bases, leaving 21 bases between the germline ends. This CDR3 has 18 amino acids. The CDR3 sequence is CASSAGTIKGVMNTEAFF. The CDR3 coding sequence is TGTGCCAGCAGTGCCGGGACCATCAAAGGGGTCATGAACACTGAAGCTTTCTTT.

This clone appeared a single time. The chain links TRBV5-1 to TRBJ2-7; 7 bases fit TRBD2. The CDR3 runs to 14 residues. With 2 bases clipped from V and 2 bases from J, the junction kept 4 bases outside the gene matches. The V gene's germline CDR1 is SGHRS and CDR2 YFSETQ. CDR3 sequence: CASSLTSDPYEQYF. CDR3 in DNA: TGCGCCAGCAGCTTAACTAGCGATCCCTACGAGCAGTACTTC.

The V gene is TRBV5-1, the J gene TRBJ2-1; no firm D call. The length of the CDR3 is 11 residues. Per the germline V gene, CDR1 is SGHRS and CDR2 is YFSETQ. Trimming pared 4 bases from V and 6 bases from J, leaving 5 bases between. CDR3: CASSGFNEQFF. The CDR3 DNA sequence: TGCGCCAGCAGCGGGTTCAATGAGCAGTTCTTC.

Judged by abundance, this clone is medium-sized. CDR3: CASISRDLGNQPQHF. In DNA, the CDR3 is TGTGCCAGCATTTCAAGAGACCTGGGCAATCAGCCCCAGCATTTT. This rearrangement joins TRBV6-1 to TRBJ1-5; the D is unclear. CDR1 MNHNS and CDR2 SASEGT come from the germline V gene. V was clipped by 7 bases and J by 2 bases, with 15 bases between them. This CDR3 is built from 15 residues.

The chain joins TRBV5-1 to TRBJ1-4, with D uncertain. This CDR3 has 12 amino acids. Germline V gene sequence: CDR1 SGHRS, CDR2 YFSETQ. V was cut by 0 bases and J by 4 bases, with 1 base left in between. This CDR3 reads CASSLDNEKLFF. The CDR3 DNA is TGCGCCAGCAGCTTGGATAATGAAAAACTGTTTTTT.